The clone carrying this T cell receptor (beta chain) was seen a few times. Antigen unknown. From the reads, TCRdb called clonotypes with MiXCR, one entry per CDR3 protein. The profile shows 300,000 or so distinct CDR3 sequences, about a quarter of them singletons. V was clipped by 6 bases and J by 2 bases, with 11 bases between them. CDR1 and CDR2 from the germline V gene are MDHEN and SYDVKM. This CDR3 has 14 amino acids. This sample was taken from a study of T cell repertoires in cytomegalovirus infection. Overall study findings and caveats: In two of eight donors, the top clonotype was HLA-C-restricted CMV-specific.

The TCR was taken from a human donor in good health (CMV status not recorded). Some clones in this sample may be carry-over from other donors' samples. The sequencing sample was made of PBMCs. This sequence joins TRBV28 and TRBJ1-3; D is uncertain. This chain's CDR3 is CASSPAQPGNTIYF. The CDR3 bases are TGTGCCAGCAGCCCCGCCCAGCCTGGAAACACCATATATTTT.